The 23 T cell receptor beta chains given below trace back to one sample, sequenced in a study of T cell responses to AZD1222 COVID-19 vaccine (dated by TCRdb to 2020 to 2023). The method was the immunoSEQ multiplex PCR assay. TCRdb took this table from immuneACCESS and kept in-frame rearrangements with V and J called. Such tables lack part of the clones; where checked against another copy, unresolved V genes explain under half of the gap, and the rest is unexplained. The sample contains approximately 150,000 clones, 85% to 95% of them found a single time. Approximately 2.3% of the sample comes from the top ten. The time point label, as the study defines it: baseline before first vaccination. Sequenced here: peripheral blood, sampled on day 0 of AZD1222 vaccination. These receptors all come from an adult in good health.

This rearrangement joins TRBV7-2 to TRBJ2-2; TRBD1 matches 8 bases. This CDR3 contains 15 residues. V was clipped by 5 bases and J by 2 bases; unmatched bases: 4. Germline V gene lookup returns CDR1 SGHTA and CDR2 FQGNSA. CDR3 sequence (DNA): TGTGCCAGCAGCCGTGACAGGGGAAACACCGGGGAGCTGTTTTTT. This codes for CASSRDRGNTGELFF.

V gene TRBV19 combines with J gene TRBJ2-2; no reliable D call. V was pared by 5 bases and J by 3 bases, with 4 bases between. From germline, CDR1 is LNHDA and CDR2 SQIVND (reference sequence). CDR3 size: 12 residues. CDR3 in amino acids: CASSLDTGELFF. The CDR3 coding sequence is TGTGCCAGTAGTCTCGACACCGGGGAGCTGTTTTTT.

The chain links TRBV30 to TRBJ2-3, with unresolved D. The ends were cut back, 4 bases at V and 2 bases at J, with 7 bases in the middle. CDR3 size: 12 residues. The germline gives CDR1 GTSNPN, CDR2 SVGIG (reference sequence). The CDR3 nucleotides read TGTGCCTGGATCTCTTACACAGATACGCAGTATTTT. Translating it yields CAWISYTDTQYF.

The chain carries TRBV6-1 and TRBJ2-1; unclear D gene. Germline CDR1 reads MNHNS; CDR2 reads SASEGT. V lost 7 bases and J 1 base, leaving 5 bases between the germline ends. The CDR3 consists of 12 residues. The CDR3 DNA follows: TGTGCCAGCACCGCTTCCTACAATGAGCAGTTCTTC. This codes for CASTASYNEQFF.

The chain uses TRBV9 and TRBJ2-7; 7 bases are shared with TRBD1. Germline-derived CDR1 and CDR2 are SGDLS and YYNGEE. The CDR3 spans 17 residues. V was clipped by 3 bases and J by 0 bases; unmatched bases: 12. This chain's CDR3 is CASSASYRGAFSYEQYF. CDR3 nucleotides: TGTGCCAGCAGCGCCAGTTACAGGGGCGCCTTCTCCTACGAGCAGTACTTC.

The rearrangement links TRBV12-3 or TRBV12-4 to TRBJ2-1; tentatively, D is TRBD1 (7 bases). This CDR3 is 12 amino acids long. V was trimmed by 6 bases and J by 6 bases, leaving 9 bases between them. The CDR3 DNA reads TGTGCCAGCAGCCAGGGGGGCAATGAGCAGTTCTTC. Its protein is CASSQGGNEQFF.

This chain uses TRBV5-6 with TRBJ1-2; 7 bases match TRBD1. In germline, CDR1 is SGHDT, CDR2 YYEEEE. This CDR3 comprises 15 residues. The J segment lost 2 bases and the V segment lost 5 bases, leaving 9 bases of the junction unmatched. The CDR3 protein is CASSRTMTGNYGYTF. CDR3 sequence (DNA): TGTGCCAGCAGTCGAACGATGACAGGGAACTATGGCTACACCTTC.

The chain has TRBV5-6 and TRBJ1-2; D is possibly TRBD1 (5 bases). The ends were cut back, 4 bases at V and 4 bases at J, with 17 bases in the middle. The CDR3 consists of 15 residues. CDR1 is SGHDT, CDR2 YYEEEE, per germline. CDR3 region: CASSPAGRNPYGYTF. The CDR3 coding sequence is TGTGCCAGCAGCCCGGCGGGGCGGAACCCCTATGGCTACACCTTC.

The chain has TRBV4-3 and TRBJ2-1; D is ambiguous. CDR1 is LGHNA, CDR2 YSLEER, per germline. The V end lost 0 bases, the J end lost 8 bases, and 11 bases lay between the germline ends. The CDR3 sequence is 14 residues long. CDR3 in DNA: TGCGCCAGCAGCCAAGATCCAGTGAGTGATGAGCAGTTCTTC. Its translation: CASSQDPVSDEQFF.

In this sample, this clone turned up once. J is TRBJ2-7 and V is TRBV6-6; perhaps TRBD1 as D (6 bases). Germline loops: CDR1 MNHNY, CDR2 SVGAGI (reference sequence). Deletions cut 10 bases from V and 1 base from J, with 17 bases between. The length of the CDR3 is 14 residues. CDR3 DNA sequence: TGTGCCATCCAAAGGGACACGAAATCCTACGAGCAGTACTTC. Protein: CAIQRDTKSYEQYF.

The chain recombines TRBV30 with TRBJ1-4, with TRBD1 as a possible D gene (6 bases). V was pared by 0 bases and J by 6 bases, with 11 bases between. CDR1 GTSNPN and CDR2 SVGIG come from the germline V gene (reference sequence). This CDR3 comprises 14 residues. The CDR3 DNA follows: TGTGCCTGGAGTGTTGGGGGGGCAGATGAAAAACTGTTTTTT. Protein: CAWSVGGADEKLFF.

This clone has a single count. The rearrangement uses TRBV3-1 (or the pseudogene TRBV3-2) and TRBJ1-2; no reliable D call. Trimming removed 0 bases from V and 8 bases from J, with 10 bases in between. Germline loops: CDR1 LGHDT, CDR2 YNNKEL (reference sequence). The CDR3 length is 13 residues. The CDR3 bases are TGTGCCAGCAGCCAAGATGGAACGTCCGGCTACACCTTC. The encoded protein is CASSQDGTSGYTF.

As to this clone: Compared with germline, one end of the junction differs, possibly owing to a read error. The chain links TRBV24-1 to TRBJ1-5; perhaps TRBD1 as D (5 bases). Germline values: CDR1 KGHDR, CDR2 SFDVKD. This CDR3 spans 13 amino acids. The CDR3 region is CATNRTKNRPQHF. The CDR3 nucleotides read TGTGCCACCAACCGGACAAAAAATCGGCCCCAGCATTTT.

V usage is TRBV6-5 and J usage is TRBJ1-4; D possibly corresponds to TRBD1 (5 bases). This CDR3 is built from 13 residues. V lost 5 bases and J lost 5, with 9 bases in between. CDR1 and CDR2 from the germline V gene are MNHEY and SVGAGI. This chain's CDR3 is CASSLQENEKLFF. The DNA for the CDR3 is TGTGCCAGCAGTCTACAGGAGAATGAAAAACTGTTTTTT.

This chain links TRBV15 with TRBJ1-1, with D perhaps matching TRBD1 (6 bases). The CDR3 sequence is 15 residues long. In germline, CDR1 is LNHNV, CDR2 YYDKDF (reference sequence). The V and J ends lost 3 bases and 8 bases respectively, with 19 bases between them. The CDR3 loop is CATSSEQTGTQEAFF. For the CDR3, the DNA is TGTGCCACCAGCAGCGAGCAGACAGGCACACAAGAAGCTTTCTTT.

J is TRBJ1-3 and V is TRBV5-3; D is ambiguous. TRBV5-3 is identified as an open reading frame with a role that is uncertain. This CDR3 is 17 amino acids long. V was clipped by 1 base and J by 0 bases, with 14 bases between them. Written as DNA, the CDR3 is TGTGCCAGAAGCTTGCCCCGGGAGACCCGCTCTGGAAACACCATATATTTT. Translation gives CARSLPRETRSGNTIYF.

The chain uses TRBV11-2 and TRBJ1-6; D gene uncertain. Looked up from germline, CDR1 is SGHAT and CDR2 is FQNNGV. Trimming left V 4 bases short and J 0 bases short, with 16 bases between. This CDR3 has 18 residues. The CDR3 spells CASSYGLPGSSYNSPLHF. The DNA for the CDR3 is TGTGCCAGCAGCTATGGTCTGCCGGGAAGCTCCTATAATTCACCCCTCCACTTT.

This chain links TRBV30 with TRBJ2-1, with 8 nucleotides matching TRBD2. With 8 bases clipped from V and 8 bases from J, the junction kept 11 bases outside the gene matches. This CDR3 has 13 amino acids. Germline assignment: CDR1 GTSNPN and CDR2 SVGIG (reference sequence). In DNA, the CDR3 is TGTGCCCTGGGACTAGTTCCCGACGATGAGCAGTTCTTC. As protein: CALGLVPDDEQFF.

J is TRBJ1-5 and V is TRBV28, with D perhaps matching TRBD1 (6 bases). The germline gives CDR1 MDHEN, CDR2 SYDVKM. This CDR3 has 19 residues. The V end was cut by 5 bases, the J end by 0 bases, with 23 bases between. The CDR3 DNA reads as TGTGCCAGCAGTCTCTCCTCTCTAAGGGGGGGAGATAGCAATCAGCCCCAGCATTTT. Amino acids: CASSLSSLRGGDSNQPQHF.

The sample holds one count of this clone. The chain links TRBV9 to TRBJ1-4; D uncertain. The CDR3 covers 15 residues. V lost 0 bases and J lost 5, with 11 bases in between. Germline V gives CDR1 SGDLS, CDR2 YYNGEE. For the CDR3, the DNA is TGTGCCAGCAGCGTAGCCGAGGGTTCAAATGAAAAACTGTTTTTT. Its protein is CASSVAEGSNEKLFF.

Comments on this clone: Other nucleotide sequences in the sample specify the same CDR3. CDR3 DNA: TGTGCCAGCAGTTTGTCGCGTGGCTACACCTTC. Protein product: CASSLSRGYTF. The chain recombines TRBV12-3 or TRBV12-4 with TRBJ1-2; D remains ambiguous. Trimming shortened V by 3 bases and J by 7 bases, and 6 bases separated the two germline ends. This CDR3 region has 11 residues.

The chain uses TRBV7-2 and TRBJ1-5, with a weak D call TRBD1 (5 bases). CDR3 length equals 15 residues. CDR1 is SGHTA, CDR2 FQGNSA, per germline. The V end was cut by 7 bases, the J end by 2 bases, with 15 bases between. Here the CDR3 reads CASTSRQGGNQPQHF. The CDR3 DNA reads TGTGCCAGCACCTCCCGGCAGGGTGGCAATCAGCCCCAGCATTTT.

This chain connects TRBV4-1 to TRBJ2-7; 7 nucleotides align to TRBD2. With V trimmed by 4 bases and J by 2 bases, 8 bases remained unmatched. Germline CDR1 and CDR2: MGHRA and YSYEKL. The CDR3 has 15 amino acids. DNA of the CDR3: TGCGCCAGCAGCCTTACCGTGGGACTAACCTACGAGCAGTACTTC. Translation gives CASSLTVGLTYEQYF.